The rows below give T cell receptor beta chains drawn from one sample of a study of blood T cell repertoires in COVID-19. TCRdb's copy holds only in-frame clones and misses some; the assay was immunoSEQ multiplex PCR. The table lists tens of thousands of clones, more than 80% of them singletons. Sequencing was carried out using peripheral blood. The receptor source for this set is a man aged 45-65 years with COVID-19, enrolled during active disease. Both conserved end residues are part of each CDR3. D genes are given only for firm matches. A row's size may be missing; if present it is once, few, many or a size class.

j_call clone_size v_call d_call cdr3_nt cdr3_aa
TRBJ1-2 NA TRBV5-1 NA TGCGCCAGCAGCTCGGGTGGGCAGGGCGTCTATGGCTACACCTTC CASSSGGQGVYGYTF
TRBJ1-2 NA TRBV2 NA TGTGCCAGCAGTGTCGGCAGGGGCTACACCTTC CASSVGRGYTF
TRBJ2-3 NA TRBV18 NA TGTGCCAGCTCACCAACCAGGACTAGCACAGATACGCAGTATTTT CASSPTRTSTDTQYF
TRBJ1-6 NA TRBV10-3 TRBD1 TGTGCCATCAGTGGGCAGGGGGATTCACCCCTCCACTTT CAISGQGDSPLHF
TRBJ1-1 NA TRBV5-1 TRBD1 TGCGCCAGCAGCCAAGGACAGGGTGACGCTGAAGCTTTCTTT CASSQGQGDAEAFF
TRBJ1-1 NA TRBV6-5 NA TGTGCCAGCAAATGGGGAAGGGGCACTGAAGCTTTCTTT CASKWGRGTEAFF
TRBJ2-2 NA TRBV5-1 NA TGCGCCAGCAGCTTCTCCGGGACACAGAACACCGGGGAGCTGTTTTTT CASSFSGTQNTGELFF
TRBJ1-2 NA TRBV30 NA TGTGCCTGGAGTCCACAGGCAGGCGGCTACACCTTC CAWSPQAGGYTF
TRBJ2-3 NA TRBV6-5 NA TGTGCCAGCAGTTACAGGCTAGCGAACACAGATACGCAGTATTTT CASSYRLANTDTQYF
TRBJ2-5 NA TRBV4-2 NA TGTGCCAGCAGCCCAGCGGGCAGTTTACAAGAGACCCAGTACTTC CASSPAGSLQETQYF
TRBJ2-7 few TRBV7-3 TRBD1 TGTGCCAGCAGCTTGGAGGCAGGGGGTACCTACGAGCAGTACTTC CASSLEAGGTYEQYF
TRBJ2-1 NA TRBV24-1 TRBD2 TGTGCCACCAGTGATTTTATGGCTAGCGGATACAATGAGCAGTTCTTC CATSDFMASGYNEQFF
TRBJ2-5 NA TRBV3-1/TRBV3-2 NA TGTGCCAGCAGCCAAGCAATTGGCCAGGGAGAGACCCAGTACTTC CASSQAIGQGETQYF
TRBJ1-4 NA TRBV27 TRBD1 TGTGCCAGTAGGGGGCTTGGGGAAAAACTGTTTTTT CASRGLGEKLFF
TRBJ1-6 NA TRBV21-1 NA TGTGCCAGCGAGGGACAGGGTAATTCACCCCTCCACTTT CASEGQGNSPLHF
TRBJ1-2 NA TRBV10-3 NA TGTGCCATCAGTGTTCTTGCAGGGGAGAACTATGGCTACACCTTC CAISVLAGENYGYTF
TRBJ2-5 NA TRBV6-5 NA TGTGCCAGCAGTTACGGGCAGGGATGGGAGACCCAGTACTTC CASSYGQGWETQYF
TRBJ1-6 NA TRBV6-1 NA TGTGCCAGCAGTGAAGCGCAGGGTAATTCACCCCTCCACTTT CASSEAQGNSPLHF
TRBJ2-1 NA TRBV5-1 TRBD2 TGCGCCAGCAGCTCGACTAGCGGGGGGGCCAATGAGCAGTTCTTC CASSSTSGGANEQFF
TRBJ1-2 NA TRBV6-5 NA TGTGCCAGCAGTTACGCACAGGGTTTGGGCTATGGCTACACCTTC CASSYAQGLGYGYTF
TRBJ1-5 once TRBV3-1/TRBV3-2 NA TGTGCCAGCAGCCAAACAGGCCGCCACCCCCAGCATTTT CASSQTGRHPQHF
TRBJ2-5 NA TRBV10-3 TRBD1 TGTGCCATCGGACAGGGGCGGGAGACCCAGTACTTC CAIGQGRETQYF
TRBJ1-1 NA TRBV7-9 NA TGTGCCAGCAGTCCACTAGTTACTGAAGCTTTCTTT CASSPLVTEAFF